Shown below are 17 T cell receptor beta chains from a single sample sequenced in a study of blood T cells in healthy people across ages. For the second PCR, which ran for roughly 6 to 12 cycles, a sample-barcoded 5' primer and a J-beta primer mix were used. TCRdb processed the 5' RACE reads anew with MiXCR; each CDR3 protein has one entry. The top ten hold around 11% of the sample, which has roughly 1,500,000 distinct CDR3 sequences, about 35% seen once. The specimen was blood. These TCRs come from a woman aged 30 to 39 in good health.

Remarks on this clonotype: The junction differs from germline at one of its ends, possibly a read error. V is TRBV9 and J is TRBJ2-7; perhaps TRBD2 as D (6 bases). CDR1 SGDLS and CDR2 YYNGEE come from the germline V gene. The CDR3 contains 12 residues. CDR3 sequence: CASGVVGGSQYF. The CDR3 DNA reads TGTGCCAGCGGCGTAGTCGGGGGTTCCCAGTACTTC.

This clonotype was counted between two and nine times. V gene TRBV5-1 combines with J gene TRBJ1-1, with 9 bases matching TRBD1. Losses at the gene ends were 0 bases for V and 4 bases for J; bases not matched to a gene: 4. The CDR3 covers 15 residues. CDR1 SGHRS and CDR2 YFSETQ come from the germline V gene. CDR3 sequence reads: CASSLAQGAGTEAFF. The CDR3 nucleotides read TGCGCCAGCAGCTTGGCACAGGGGGCTGGCACTGAAGCTTTCTTT.

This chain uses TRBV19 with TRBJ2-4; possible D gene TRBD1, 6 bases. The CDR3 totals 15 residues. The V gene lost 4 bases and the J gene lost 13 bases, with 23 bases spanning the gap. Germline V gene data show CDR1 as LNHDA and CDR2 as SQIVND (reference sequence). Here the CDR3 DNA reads TGTGCCAGTAGTAGAAGGGACACCCCGGGATTGGGGCAGTACTTC. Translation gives CASSRRDTPGLGQYF. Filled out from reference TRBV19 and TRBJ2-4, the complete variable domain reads DGGITQSPKYLFRKEGQNVTLSCEQNLNHDAMYWYRQDPGQGLRLIYYSQIVNDFQKGDIAEGYSVSREKKESFPLTVTSAQKNPTAFYLCASSRRDTPGLGQYFGAGTRLSVL.

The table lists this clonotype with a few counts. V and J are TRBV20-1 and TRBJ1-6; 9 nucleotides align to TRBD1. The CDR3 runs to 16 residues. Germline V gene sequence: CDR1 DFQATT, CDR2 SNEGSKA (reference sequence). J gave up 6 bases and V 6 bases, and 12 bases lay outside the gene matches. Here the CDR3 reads CSADVGQGKTNSPLHF. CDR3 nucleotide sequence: TGCAGTGCCGATGTGGGACAGGGAAAAACTAATTCACCCCTCCACTTT.

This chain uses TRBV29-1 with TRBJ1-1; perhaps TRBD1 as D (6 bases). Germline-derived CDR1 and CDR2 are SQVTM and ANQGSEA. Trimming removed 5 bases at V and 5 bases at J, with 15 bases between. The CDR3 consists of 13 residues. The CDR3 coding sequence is TGCAGCGTTCAACCGGGACAACGGACTGAAGCTTTCTTT. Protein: CSVQPGQRTEAFF.

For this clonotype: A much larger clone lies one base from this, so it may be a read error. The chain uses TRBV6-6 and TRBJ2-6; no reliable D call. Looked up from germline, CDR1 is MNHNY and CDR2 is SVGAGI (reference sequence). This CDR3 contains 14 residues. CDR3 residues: CASGGTSGTNVLTF. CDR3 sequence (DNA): TGTGCCAGCGGCGGAACCTCTGGGACCAACGTCCTGACTTTC.

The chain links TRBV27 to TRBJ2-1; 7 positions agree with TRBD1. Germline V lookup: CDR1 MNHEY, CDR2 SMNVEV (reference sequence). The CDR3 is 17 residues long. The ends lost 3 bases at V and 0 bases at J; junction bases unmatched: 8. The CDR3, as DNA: TGTGCCAGCAGTTTTCGCCCGGGACAGAGCTCCTACAATGAGCAGTTCTTC. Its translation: CASSFRPGQSSYNEQFF.

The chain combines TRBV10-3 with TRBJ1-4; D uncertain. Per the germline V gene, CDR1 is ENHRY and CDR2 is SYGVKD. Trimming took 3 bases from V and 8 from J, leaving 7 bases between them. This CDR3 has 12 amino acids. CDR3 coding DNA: TGTGCCATCAGTGATTTGAAGGAAAAACTGTTTTTT. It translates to CAISDLKEKLFF.

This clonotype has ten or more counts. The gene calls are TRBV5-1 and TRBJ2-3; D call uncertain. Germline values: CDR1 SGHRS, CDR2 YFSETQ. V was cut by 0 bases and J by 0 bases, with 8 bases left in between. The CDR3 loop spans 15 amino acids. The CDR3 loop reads CASSLEPDSTDTQYF. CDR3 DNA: TGCGCCAGCAGCTTGGAGCCGGATAGCACAGATACGCAGTATTTT.

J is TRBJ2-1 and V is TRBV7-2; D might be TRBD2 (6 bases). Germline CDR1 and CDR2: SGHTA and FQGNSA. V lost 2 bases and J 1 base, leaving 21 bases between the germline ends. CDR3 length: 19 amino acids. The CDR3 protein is CASSLFGQSGGASYNEQFF. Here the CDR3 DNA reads TGTGCCAGCAGCTTATTTGGTCAGTCGGGCGGGGCGTCCTACAATGAGCAGTTCTTC.

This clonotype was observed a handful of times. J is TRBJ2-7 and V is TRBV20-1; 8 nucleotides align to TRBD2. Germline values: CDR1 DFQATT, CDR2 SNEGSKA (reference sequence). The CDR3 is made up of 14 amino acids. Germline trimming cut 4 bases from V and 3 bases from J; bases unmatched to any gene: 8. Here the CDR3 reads CSAIRAGGNYEQYF. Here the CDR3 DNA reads TGCAGTGCTATCAGGGCGGGGGGAAACTACGAGCAGTACTTC.

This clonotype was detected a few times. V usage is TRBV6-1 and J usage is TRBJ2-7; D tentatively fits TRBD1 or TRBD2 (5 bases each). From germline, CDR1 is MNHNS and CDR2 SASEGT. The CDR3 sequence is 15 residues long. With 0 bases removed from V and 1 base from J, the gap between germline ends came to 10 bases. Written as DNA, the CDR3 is TGTGCCAGCAGTGAAGCGCTCGGGGCGTCCTACGAGCAGTACTTC. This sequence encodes CASSEALGASYEQYF.

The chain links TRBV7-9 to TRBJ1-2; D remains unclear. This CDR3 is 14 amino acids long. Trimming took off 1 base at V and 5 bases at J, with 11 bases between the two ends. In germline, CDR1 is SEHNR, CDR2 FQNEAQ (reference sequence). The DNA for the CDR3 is TGTGCCAGCAGCTTAGTCGACAAAACTTATGGCTACACCTTC. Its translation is CASSLVDKTYGYTF.

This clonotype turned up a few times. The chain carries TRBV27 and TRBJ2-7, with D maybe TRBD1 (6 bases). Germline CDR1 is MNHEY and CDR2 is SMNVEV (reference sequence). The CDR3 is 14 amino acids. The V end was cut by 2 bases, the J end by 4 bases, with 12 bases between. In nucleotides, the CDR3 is TGTGCCAGCAGTTTAATGGGACAAGATTACGAGCAGTACTTC. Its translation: CASSLMGQDYEQYF.

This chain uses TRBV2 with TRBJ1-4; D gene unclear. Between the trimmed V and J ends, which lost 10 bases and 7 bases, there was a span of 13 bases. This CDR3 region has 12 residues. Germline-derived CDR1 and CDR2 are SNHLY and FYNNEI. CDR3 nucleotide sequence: TGTGCCACCGAAGGGAGATCTGAAAAACTGTTTTTT. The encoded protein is CATEGRSEKLFF.

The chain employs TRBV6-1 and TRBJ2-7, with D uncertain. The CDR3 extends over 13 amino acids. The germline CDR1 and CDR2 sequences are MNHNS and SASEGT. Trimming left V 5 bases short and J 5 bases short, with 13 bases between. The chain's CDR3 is CASSNPRVNEQYF. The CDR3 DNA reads TGTGCCAGCAGTAACCCTCGGGTCAACGAGCAGTACTTC.

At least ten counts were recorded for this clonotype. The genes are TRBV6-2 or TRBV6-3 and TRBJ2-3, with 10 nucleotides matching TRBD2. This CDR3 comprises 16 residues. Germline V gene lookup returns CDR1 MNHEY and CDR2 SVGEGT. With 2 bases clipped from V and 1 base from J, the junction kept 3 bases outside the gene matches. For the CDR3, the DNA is TGTGCCAGCAGTTACCGGCTAGCGGGGGGCACAGATACGCAGTATTTT. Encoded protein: CASSYRLAGGTDTQYF.